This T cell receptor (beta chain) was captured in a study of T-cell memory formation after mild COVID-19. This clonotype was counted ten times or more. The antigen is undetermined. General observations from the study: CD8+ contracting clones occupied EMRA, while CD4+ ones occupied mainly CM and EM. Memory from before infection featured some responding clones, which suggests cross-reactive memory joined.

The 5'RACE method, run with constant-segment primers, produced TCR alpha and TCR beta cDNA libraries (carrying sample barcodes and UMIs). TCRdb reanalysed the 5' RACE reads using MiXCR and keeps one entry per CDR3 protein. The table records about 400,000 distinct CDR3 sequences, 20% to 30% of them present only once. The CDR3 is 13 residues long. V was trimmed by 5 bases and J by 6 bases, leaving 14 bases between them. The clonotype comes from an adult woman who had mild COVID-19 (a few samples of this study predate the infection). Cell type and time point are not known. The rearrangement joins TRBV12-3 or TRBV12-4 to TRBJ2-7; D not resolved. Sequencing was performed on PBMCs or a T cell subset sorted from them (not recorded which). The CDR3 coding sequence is TGTGCCAGCAGTCCCCTGAGTCCCGGCGAGCAGTACTTC. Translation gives CASSPLSPGEQYF.